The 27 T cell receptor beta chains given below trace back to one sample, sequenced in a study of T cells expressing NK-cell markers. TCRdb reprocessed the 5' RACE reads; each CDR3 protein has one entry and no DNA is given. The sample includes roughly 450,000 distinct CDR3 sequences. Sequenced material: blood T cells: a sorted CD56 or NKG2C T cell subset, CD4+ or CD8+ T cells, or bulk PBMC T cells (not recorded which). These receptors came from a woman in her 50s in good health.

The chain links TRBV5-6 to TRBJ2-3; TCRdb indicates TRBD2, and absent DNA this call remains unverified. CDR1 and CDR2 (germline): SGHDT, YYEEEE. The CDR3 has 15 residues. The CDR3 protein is CASSLREEGTDTQYF.

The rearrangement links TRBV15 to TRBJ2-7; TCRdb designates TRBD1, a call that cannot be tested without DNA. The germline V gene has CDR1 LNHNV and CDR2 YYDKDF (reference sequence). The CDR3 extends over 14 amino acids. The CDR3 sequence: CATSRERGVREQYF.

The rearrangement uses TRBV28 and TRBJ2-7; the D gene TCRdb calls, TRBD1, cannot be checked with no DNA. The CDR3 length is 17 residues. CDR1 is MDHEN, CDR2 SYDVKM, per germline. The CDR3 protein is CASSFLNIPLWTNEQYF.

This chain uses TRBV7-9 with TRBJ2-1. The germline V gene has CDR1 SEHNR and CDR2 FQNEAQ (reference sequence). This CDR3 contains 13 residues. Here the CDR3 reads CASGLAVYNEQFF. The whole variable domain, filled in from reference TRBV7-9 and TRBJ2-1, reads DTGVSQNPRHKITKRGQNVTFRCDPISEHNRLYWYRQTLGQGPEFLTYFQNEAQLEKSRLLSDRFSAERPKGSFSTLEIQRTEQGDSAMYLCASGLAVYNEQFFGPGTRLTVL.

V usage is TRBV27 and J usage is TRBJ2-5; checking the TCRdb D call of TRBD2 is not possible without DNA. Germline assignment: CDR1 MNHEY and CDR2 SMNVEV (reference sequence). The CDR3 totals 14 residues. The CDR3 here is CATGGSGNWGTQYF.

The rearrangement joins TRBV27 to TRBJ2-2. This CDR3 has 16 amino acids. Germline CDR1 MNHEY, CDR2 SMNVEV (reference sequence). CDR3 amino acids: CASSSPTRMNTGELFF.

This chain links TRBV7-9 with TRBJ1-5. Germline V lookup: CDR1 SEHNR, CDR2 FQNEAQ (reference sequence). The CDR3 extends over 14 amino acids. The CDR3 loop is CASSAGGLVQPQHF.

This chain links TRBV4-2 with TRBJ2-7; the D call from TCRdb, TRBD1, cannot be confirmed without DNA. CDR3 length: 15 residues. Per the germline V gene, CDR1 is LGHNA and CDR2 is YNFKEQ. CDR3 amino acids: CASSQEGRGIDEQYF.

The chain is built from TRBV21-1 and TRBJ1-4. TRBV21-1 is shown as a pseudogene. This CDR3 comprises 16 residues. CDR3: CASSKYKKERVEKLFF.

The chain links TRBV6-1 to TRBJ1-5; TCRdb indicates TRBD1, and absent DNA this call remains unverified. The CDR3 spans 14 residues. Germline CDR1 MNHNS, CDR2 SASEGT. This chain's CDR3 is CASSVQGGNQPQHF.

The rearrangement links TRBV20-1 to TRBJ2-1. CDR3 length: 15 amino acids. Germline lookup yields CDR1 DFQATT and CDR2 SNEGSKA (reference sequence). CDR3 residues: CSARDGSVVYNEQFF.

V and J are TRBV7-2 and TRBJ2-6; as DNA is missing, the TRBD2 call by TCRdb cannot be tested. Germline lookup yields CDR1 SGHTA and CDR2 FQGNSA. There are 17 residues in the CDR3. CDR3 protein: CASSLVVGGAGANVLTF.

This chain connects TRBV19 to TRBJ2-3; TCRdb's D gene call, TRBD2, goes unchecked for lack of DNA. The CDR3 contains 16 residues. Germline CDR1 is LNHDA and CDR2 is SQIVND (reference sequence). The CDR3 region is CASNAGLAGAIDTQYF. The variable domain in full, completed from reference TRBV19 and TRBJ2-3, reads DGGITQSPKYLFRKEGQNVTLSCEQNLNHDAMYWYRQDPGQGLRLIYYSQIVNDFQKGDIAEGYSVSREKKESFPLTVTSAQKNPTAFYLCASNAGLAGAIDTQYFGPGTRLTVL.

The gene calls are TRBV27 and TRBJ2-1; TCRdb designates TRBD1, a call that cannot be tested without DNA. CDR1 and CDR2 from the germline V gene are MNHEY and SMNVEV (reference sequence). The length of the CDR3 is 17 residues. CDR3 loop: CASSFYSGRSSYNEQFF.

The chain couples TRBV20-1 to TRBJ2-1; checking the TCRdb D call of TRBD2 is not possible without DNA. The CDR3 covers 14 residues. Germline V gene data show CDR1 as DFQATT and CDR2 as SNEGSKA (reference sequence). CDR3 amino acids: CSAREGLAGGWGFF.

This CDR3 reads CASSQGPRRGDTQYF. This chain links TRBV3-1 with TRBJ2-3; lacking DNA, the TRBD2 call made by TCRdb goes unchecked. The germline V gene has CDR1 LGHDT and CDR2 YNNKEL (reference sequence). CDR3 size: 15 residues.

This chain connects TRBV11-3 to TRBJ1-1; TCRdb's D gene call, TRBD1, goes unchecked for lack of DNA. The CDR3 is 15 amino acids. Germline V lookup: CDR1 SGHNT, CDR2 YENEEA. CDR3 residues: CAISALAGGSTEAFF.

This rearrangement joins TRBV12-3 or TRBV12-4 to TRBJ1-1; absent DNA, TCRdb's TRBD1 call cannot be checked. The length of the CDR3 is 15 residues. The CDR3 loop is CASSLAGGAGGRAFF.

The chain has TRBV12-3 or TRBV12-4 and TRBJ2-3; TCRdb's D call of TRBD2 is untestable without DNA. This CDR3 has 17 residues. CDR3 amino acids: CASSLSRLGGYTDTQYF.

CDR3 loop: CASSLVRGPASTDTQYF. The chain couples TRBV5-1 to TRBJ2-3; the D call of TRBD1 rests on TCRdb alone, since no DNA is present to check it. The CDR3 is made up of 17 amino acids. Germline lookup yields CDR1 SGHRS and CDR2 YFSETQ.

The CDR3 sequence is CASRPTDWDSLAGELFF. The chain has TRBV3-1 and TRBJ2-2; TCRdb designates TRBD1, a call that cannot be tested without DNA. This CDR3 has 17 residues. Per germline, CDR1 LGHDT and CDR2 YNNKEL (reference sequence).

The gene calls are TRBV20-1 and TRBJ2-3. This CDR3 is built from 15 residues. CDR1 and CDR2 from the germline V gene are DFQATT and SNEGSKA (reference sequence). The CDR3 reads CSAGADLISTDTQYF.

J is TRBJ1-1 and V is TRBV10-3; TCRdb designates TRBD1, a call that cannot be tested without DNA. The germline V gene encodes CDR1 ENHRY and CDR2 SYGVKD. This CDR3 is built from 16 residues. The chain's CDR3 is CAISESAGGAGTEAFF.

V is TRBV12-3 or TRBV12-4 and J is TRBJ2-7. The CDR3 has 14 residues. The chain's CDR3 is CASSLIQNSYEQYF.

Here the CDR3 reads CASSPLQLAAAGELFF. The J gene is TRBJ2-2, the V gene TRBV18; TCRdb's D gene call, TRBD2, goes unchecked for lack of DNA. CDR1 and CDR2 (germline): KGHSH, LQKENI. CDR3 length: 16 residues.

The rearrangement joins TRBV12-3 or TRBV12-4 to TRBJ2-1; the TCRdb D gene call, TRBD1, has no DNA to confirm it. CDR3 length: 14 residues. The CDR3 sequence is CASSSRTGVNEQFF.

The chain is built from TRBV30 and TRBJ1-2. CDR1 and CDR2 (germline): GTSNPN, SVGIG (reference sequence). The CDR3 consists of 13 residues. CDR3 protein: CAWSPTSNYGYTF.